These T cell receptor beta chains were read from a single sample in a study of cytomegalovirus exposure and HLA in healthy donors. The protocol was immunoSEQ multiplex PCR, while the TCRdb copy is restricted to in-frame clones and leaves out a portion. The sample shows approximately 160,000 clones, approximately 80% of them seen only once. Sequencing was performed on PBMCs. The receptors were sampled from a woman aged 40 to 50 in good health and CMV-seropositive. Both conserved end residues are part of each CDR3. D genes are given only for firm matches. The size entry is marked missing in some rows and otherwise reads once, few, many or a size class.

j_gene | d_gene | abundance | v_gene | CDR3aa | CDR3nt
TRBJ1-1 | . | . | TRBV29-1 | CSVEDPARDVDTEAFF | TGCAGCGTTGAAGACCCAGCCCGGGATGTGGACACTGAAGCTTTCTTT
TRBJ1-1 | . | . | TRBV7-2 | CASSLEQENTEAFF | TGTGCCAGCAGCTTAGAACAGGAAAACACTGAAGCTTTCTTT
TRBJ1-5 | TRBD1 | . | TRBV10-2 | CASSRLGTGEQPQHF | TGCGCCAGCAGTCGACTCGGGACAGGGGAACAGCCCCAGCATTTT
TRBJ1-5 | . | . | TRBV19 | CASSIYTANQPQHF | TGTGCCAGTAGTATATATACAGCAAATCAGCCCCAGCATTTT
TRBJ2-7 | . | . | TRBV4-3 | CASSQDSRGGEAYEQYF | TGCGCCAGCAGCCAAGATTCGCGAGGAGGGGAGGCCTACGAGCAGTACTTC
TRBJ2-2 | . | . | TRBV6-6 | CASSQQGRAGELFF | TGTGCCAGCAGTCAGCAGGGGAGAGCCGGGGAGCTGTTTTTT
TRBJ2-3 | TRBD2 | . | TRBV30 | CAWSPGLAADTQYF | TGTGCCTGGAGTCCGGGACTAGCGGCAGATACGCAGTATTTT
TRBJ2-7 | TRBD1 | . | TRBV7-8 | CASSGPGTDSYQQYF | TGTGCCAGCAGCGGCCCCGGGACAGATTCCTACCAGCAGTACTTC
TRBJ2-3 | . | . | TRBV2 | CASSEAGTDTQYF | TGTGCCAGCAGTGAAGCCGGCACAGATACGCAGTATTTT
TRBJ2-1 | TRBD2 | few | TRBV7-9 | CASTIRVGGSSYNEQFF | TGTGCCAGCACTATTAGGGTGGGCGGGAGCTCCTACAATGAGCAGTTCTTC
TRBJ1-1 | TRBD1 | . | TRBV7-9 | CASSGRGLNTEAFF | TGTGCCAGCAGCGGCAGGGGGCTGAACACTGAAGCTTTCTTT
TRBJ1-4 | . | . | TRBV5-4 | CASSLKDTNEKLFF | TGTGCCAGCAGCTTAAAGGACACAAATGAAAAACTGTTTTTT
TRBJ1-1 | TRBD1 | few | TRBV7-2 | CASTADRVGTEAFF | TGTGCCAGCACCGCAGACAGGGTGGGGACTGAAGCTTTCTTT
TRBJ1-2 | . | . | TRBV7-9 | CASSFLTGDYGYTF | TGTGCCAGCAGCTTTCTGACAGGAGACTATGGCTACACCTTC
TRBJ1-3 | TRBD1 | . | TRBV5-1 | CASSLDRDRAQNTIYF | TGCGCCAGCAGCCTCGACCGGGACAGGGCTCAGAACACCATATATTTT
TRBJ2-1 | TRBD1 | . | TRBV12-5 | CASSLWTGGTDEQFF | TGTGCTAGTTCGTTATGGACAGGGGGTACGGATGAGCAGTTCTTC
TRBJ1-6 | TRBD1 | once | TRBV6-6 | CASSETGYNSPLHF | TGTGCCAGCAGTGAGACAGGGTATAATTCACCCCTCCACTTT
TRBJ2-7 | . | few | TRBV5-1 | CASSLGGNYEQYF | TGCGCCAGCAGCTTGGGCGGAAACTACGAGCAGTACTTC
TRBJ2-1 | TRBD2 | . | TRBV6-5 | CASSSLAGTRGNEQFF | TGTGCCAGCAGTTCACTAGCGGGGACTCGGGGGAATGAGCAGTTCTTC
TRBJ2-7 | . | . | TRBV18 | CASSPGLLSYEQYF | TGTGCCAGCTCGCCTGGACTCCTCTCCTACGAGCAGTACTTC
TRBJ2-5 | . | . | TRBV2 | CASQREYVEETQYF | TGTGCCAGCCAAAGGGAGTATGTGGAGGAGACCCAGTACTTC
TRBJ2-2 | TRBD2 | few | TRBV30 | CAWGTTRTGELFF | TGTGCCTGGGGGACTACTAGAACCGGGGAGCTGTTTTTT
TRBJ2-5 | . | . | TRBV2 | CASPLRGQLQETQYF | TGTGCCAGCCCGCTCAGGGGCCAGTTACAAGAGACCCAGTACTTC
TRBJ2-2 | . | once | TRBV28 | CASKRSTLNTGELFF | TGTGCCAGCAAACGGTCCACGTTGAACACCGGGGAGCTGTTTTTT
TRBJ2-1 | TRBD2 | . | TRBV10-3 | CAISDRAGAGYNEQFF | TGTGCCATCAGTGATCGAGCGGGAGCAGGGTACAATGAGCAGTTCTTC